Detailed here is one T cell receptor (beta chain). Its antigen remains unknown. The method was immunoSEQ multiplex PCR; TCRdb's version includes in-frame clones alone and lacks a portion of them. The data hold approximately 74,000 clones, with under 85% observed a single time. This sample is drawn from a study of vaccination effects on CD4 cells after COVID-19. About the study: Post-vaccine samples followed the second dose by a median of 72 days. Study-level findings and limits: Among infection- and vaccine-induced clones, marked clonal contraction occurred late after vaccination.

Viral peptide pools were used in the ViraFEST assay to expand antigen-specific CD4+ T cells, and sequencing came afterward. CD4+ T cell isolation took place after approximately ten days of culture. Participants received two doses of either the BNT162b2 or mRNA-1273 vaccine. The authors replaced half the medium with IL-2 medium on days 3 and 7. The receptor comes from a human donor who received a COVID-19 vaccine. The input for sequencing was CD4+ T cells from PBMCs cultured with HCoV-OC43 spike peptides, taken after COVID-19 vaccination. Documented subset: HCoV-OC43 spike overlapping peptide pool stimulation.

CDR3 DNA: TGTGCCTGGAGTCGGGACAGGAACACTGAAGCTTTCTTT. Translation: CAWSRDRNTEAFF. The chain couples TRBV30 to TRBJ1-1; 7 positions match TRBD1. CDR3 length equals 13 residues. Losses at the gene ends were 2 bases for V and 1 base for J; bases not matched to a gene: 1. CDR1 and CDR2 from the germline V gene are GTSNPN and SVGIG (reference sequence).